A selection of T cell receptor beta chains follows, all from one sample in a study of cytomegalovirus exposure and HLA in healthy donors. The assay was immunoSEQ multiplex PCR, and TCRdb's table has in-frame clones only and misses some. The repertoire holds roughly 200,000 clones, with approximately 84% as singletons. Sequenced sample: PBMCs. The receptors shown here come from a female donor in good health and CMV-seronegative. Each CDR3 is given with its conserved first and last residue. D genes are given only for firm matches. The size of a clone is reported for some rows only, either as once, few or many, or as a class for expanded clones.

v_gene,d_gene,j_gene,abundance,CDR3aa,CDR3nt
TRBV7-9,NA,TRBJ1-4,NA,CASSLGETTNEKLFF,TGTGCCAGCAGCTTAGGGGAGACAACTAATGAAAAACTGTTTTTT
TRBV5-1,NA,TRBJ2-3,few,CASSLGGLAVDDTQYF,TGCGCCAGCAGCTTGGGGGGGCTAGCGGTTGATGATACGCAGTATTTT
TRBV6-6,NA,TRBJ1-5,few,CASSYSPGSDQPQHF,TGTGCCAGCAGTTACAGTCCGGGATCGGATCAGCCCCAGCATTTT
TRBV4-1,TRBD2,TRBJ2-7,NA,CASSQDPSGGEQYF,TGCGCCAGCAGCCAAGATCCCTCGGGGGGCGAGCAGTACTTC
TRBV7-9,TRBD1,TRBJ2-7,NA,CASGTGLYYEQYF,TGTGCCAGTGGGACAGGGTTATACTACGAGCAGTACTTC
TRBV2,NA,TRBJ1-4,NA,CASSGERGAEKLFF,TGTGCCAGCAGTGGGGAAAGGGGCGCTGAAAAACTGTTTTTT
TRBV18,TRBD2,TRBJ2-1,NA,CASSPPGVSGVHYNEQFF,TGTGCCAGCTCACCACCGGGTGTTAGCGGGGTCCACTACAATGAGCAGTTCTTC
TRBV5-4,NA,TRBJ1-2,NA,CASSLDRANYGYTF,TGTGCCAGCAGCTTGGACAGGGCAAACTATGGCTACACCTTC
TRBV6-1,TRBD1,TRBJ1-5,NA,CASSSTGNTQPQHF,TGTGCCAGCAGCTCGACAGGGAATACACAGCCCCAGCATTTT
TRBV18,TRBD1,TRBJ2-7,few,CASSPESFLDRGIKYEQYF,TGTGCCAGCTCACCTGAGTCGTTCCTTGACAGGGGCATTAAGTACGAGCAGTACTTC
TRBV7-7,NA,TRBJ1-5,few,CASSSPNGQGAGVGNQPQHF,TGTGCCAGCAGCTCCCCCAACGGCCAGGGCGCCGGAGTGGGCAATCAGCCCCAGCATTTT
TRBV7-6,TRBD2,TRBJ2-1,NA,CASSKPLAGGLRHEQFF,TGTGCCAGCAGCAAACCCTTAGCGGGGGGGCTCCGGCATGAGCAGTTCTTC
TRBV18,TRBD1,TRBJ2-7,NA,CASSPPGQYEQYF,TGTGCCAGCTCACCTCCGGGACAGTACGAGCAGTACTTC
TRBV2,TRBD2,TRBJ2-5,NA,CASRTSAEETQYF,TGTGCCAGCAGGACTAGCGCGGAAGAGACCCAGTACTTC
TRBV5-6,NA,TRBJ2-7,NA,CASSLPGLSYEQYF,TGTGCCAGCAGCTTACCGGGACTTAGCTACGAGCAGTACTTC
TRBV11-3,NA,TRBJ2-7,few,CASSLVRGNSYEQYF,TGTGCCAGCAGCTTAGTACGGGGGAACTCCTACGAGCAGTACTTC
TRBV1,NA,TRBJ2-7,NA,CTSSQDFEGADPSYEQYF,TGCACCAGCAGCCAAGATTTTGAGGGCGCGGACCCCTCGTACGAGCAGTACTTC
TRBV5-4,TRBD2,TRBJ2-3,NA,CASSLAPPSGALTDTQYF,TGTGCCAGCAGCTTGGCCCCCCCTAGCGGGGCTCTCACAGATACGCAGTATTTT
TRBV7-7,NA,TRBJ2-1,NA,CASSLGQNNEQFF,TGTGCTAGCAGCTTAGGCCAGAACAATGAGCAGTTCTTC
TRBV6-5,NA,TRBJ1-6,NA,CASSYSDSPPLHF,TGTGCCAGCAGTTACTCGGACAGCCCACCCCTCCACTTT
TRBV29-1,NA,TRBJ2-5,NA,CSAPSPPLQETQYF,TGCAGCGCACCTAGCCCGCCATTACAAGAGACCCAGTACTTC
TRBV29-1,NA,TRBJ2-5,NA,CSVKGLGETQYF,TGCAGCGTTAAGGGACTGGGGGAGACCCAGTACTTC
TRBV7-2,TRBD1,TRBJ1-1,NA,CASSPRGQRNTEAFF,TGTGCCAGCAGCCCCCGGGGACAGAGAAACACTGAAGCTTTCTTT
TRBV2,NA,TRBJ2-5,NA,CASSEAFEGFYF,TGTGCCAGCAGTGAAGCCTTTGAGGGATTCTACTTC
TRBV7-9,TRBD1,TRBJ2-3,NA,CASSITGGASDTQYF,TGTGCCAGCAGCATCACAGGGGGCGCATCAGATACGCAGTATTTT
TRBV2,TRBD2,TRBJ2-7,NA,CASRIGTSGTYEQYF,TGTGCCAGCAGAATAGGGACTAGCGGCACCTACGAGCAGTACTTC
TRBV7-9,NA,TRBJ1-4,few,CSSSLGVPATNEKLFF,TGTTCCAGCAGCTTAGGCGTCCCTGCAACTAATGAAAAACTGTTTTTT
TRBV5-5,NA,TRBJ2-4,NA,CASSLRVGGNIQYF,TGTGCCAGCAGCTTGCGGGTCGGTGGTAACATTCAGTACTTC
TRBV7-2,NA,TRBJ1-5,NA,CASSLGPGKQPQHF,TGTGCCAGCAGCTTAGGTCCGGGTAAGCAGCCCCAGCATTTT
TRBV2,NA,TRBJ2-7,few,CASSLKHSYEQYF,TGTGCCAGCAGCCTGAAACACTCCTACGAGCAGTACTTC
TRBV13,TRBD1,TRBJ2-7,NA,CASSLGQGTYEQYF,TGTGCCAGCAGCCTGGGACAGGGTACCTACGAGCAGTACTTC
TRBV7-2,NA,TRBJ2-3,NA,CASSNSGTSTDTQYF,TGTGCCAGCAGCAACTCCGGGACTAGCACAGATACGCAGTATTTT
TRBV27,TRBD1,TRBJ1-1,NA,CASREQGANTEAFF,TGTGCCAGCAGAGAACAGGGGGCGAACACTGAAGCTTTCTTT
TRBV9,TRBD2,TRBJ2-7,NA,CASSVVTSGEQYF,TGTGCCAGCAGCGTAGTAACTAGCGGCGAGCAGTACTTC